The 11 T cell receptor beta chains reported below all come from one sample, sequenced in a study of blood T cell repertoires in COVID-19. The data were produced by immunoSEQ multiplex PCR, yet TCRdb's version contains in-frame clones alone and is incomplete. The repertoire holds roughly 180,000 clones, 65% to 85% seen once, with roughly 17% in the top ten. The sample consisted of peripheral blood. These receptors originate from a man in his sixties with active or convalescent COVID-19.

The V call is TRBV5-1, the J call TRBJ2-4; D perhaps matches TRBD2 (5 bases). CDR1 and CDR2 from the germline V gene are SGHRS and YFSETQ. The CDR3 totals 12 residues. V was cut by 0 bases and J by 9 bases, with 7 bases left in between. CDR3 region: CASSLAGGIQYF. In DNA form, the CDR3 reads TGCGCCAGCAGCTTGGCAGGAGGCATTCAGTACTTC.

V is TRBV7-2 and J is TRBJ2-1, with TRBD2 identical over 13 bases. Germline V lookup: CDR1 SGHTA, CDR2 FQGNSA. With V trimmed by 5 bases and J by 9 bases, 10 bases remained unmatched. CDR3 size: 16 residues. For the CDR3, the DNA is TGTGCCAGCAGCGGACCGGGACTAGCGGGATTGGGTGAGCAGTTCTTC. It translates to CASSGPGLAGLGEQFF.

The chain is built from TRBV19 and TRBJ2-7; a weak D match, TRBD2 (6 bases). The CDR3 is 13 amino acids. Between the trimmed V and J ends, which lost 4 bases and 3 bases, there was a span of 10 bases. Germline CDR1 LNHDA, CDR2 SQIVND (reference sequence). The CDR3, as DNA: TGTGCCAGTAGTAGGACTAAGAACTACGAGCAGTACTTC. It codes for CASSRTKNYEQYF.

CDR3 residues: CASSLAGTGLRPQHF. In DNA, the CDR3 is TGTGCCAGCAGCTTAGCAGGGACAGGGTTGCGGCCCCAGCATTTT. The chain links TRBV7-9 to TRBJ1-5, with 9 bases that match TRBD1. V lost 0 bases, J lost 9 bases, and 6 bases stayed unmatched. This CDR3 is built from 15 residues. The V gene's germline CDR1 is SEHNR and CDR2 FQNEAQ (reference sequence).

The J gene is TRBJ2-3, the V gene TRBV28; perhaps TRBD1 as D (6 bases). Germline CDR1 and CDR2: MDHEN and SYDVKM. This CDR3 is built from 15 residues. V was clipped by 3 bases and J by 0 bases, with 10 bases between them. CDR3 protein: CASSFPDRSTDTQYF. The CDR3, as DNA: TGTGCCAGCAGTTTCCCCGACAGGAGCACAGATACGCAGTATTTT.

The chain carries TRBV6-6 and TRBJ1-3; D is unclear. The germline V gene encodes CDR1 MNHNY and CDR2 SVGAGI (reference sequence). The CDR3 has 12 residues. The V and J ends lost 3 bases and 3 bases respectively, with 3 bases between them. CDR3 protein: CASSYRGNTIYF. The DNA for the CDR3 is TGTGCCAGCAGTTATCGTGGAAACACCATATATTTT.

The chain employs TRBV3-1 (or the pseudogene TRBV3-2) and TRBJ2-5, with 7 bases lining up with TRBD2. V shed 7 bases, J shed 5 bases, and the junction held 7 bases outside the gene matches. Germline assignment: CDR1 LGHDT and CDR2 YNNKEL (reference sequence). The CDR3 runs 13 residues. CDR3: CASKDGRLETQYF. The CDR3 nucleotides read TGTGCCAGCAAGGACGGGAGGTTGGAGACCCAGTACTTC.

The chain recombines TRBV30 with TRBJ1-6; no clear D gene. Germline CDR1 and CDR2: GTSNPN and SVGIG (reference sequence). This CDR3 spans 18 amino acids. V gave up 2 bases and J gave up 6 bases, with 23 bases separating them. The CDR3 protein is CAWSKVGLLAEFNSPLHF. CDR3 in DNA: TGTGCCTGGAGTAAAGTTGGGCTTCTAGCCGAGTTTAATTCACCCCTCCACTTT.

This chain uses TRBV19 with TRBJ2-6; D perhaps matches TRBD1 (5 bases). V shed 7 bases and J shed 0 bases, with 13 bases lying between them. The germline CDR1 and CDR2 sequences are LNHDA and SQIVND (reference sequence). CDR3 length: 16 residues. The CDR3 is CASTTTGFSGANVLTF. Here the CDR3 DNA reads TGTGCCAGTACCACCACAGGCTTCTCTGGGGCCAACGTCCTGACTTTC.

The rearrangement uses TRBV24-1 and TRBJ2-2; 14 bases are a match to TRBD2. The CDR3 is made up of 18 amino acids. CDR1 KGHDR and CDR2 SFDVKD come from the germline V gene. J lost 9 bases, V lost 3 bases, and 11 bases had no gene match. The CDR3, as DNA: TGTGCCACCAGTGATCCGGGACTAGCGGGAGACTCCCGTCGGGAGCTGTTTTTT. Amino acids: CATSDPGLAGDSRRELFF.

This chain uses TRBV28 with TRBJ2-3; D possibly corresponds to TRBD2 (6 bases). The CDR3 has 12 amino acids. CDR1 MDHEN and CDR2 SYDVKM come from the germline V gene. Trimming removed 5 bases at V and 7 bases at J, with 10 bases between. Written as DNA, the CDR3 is TGTGCCAGCAGTGTAGGAGGGTATACGCAGTATTTT. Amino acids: CASSVGGYTQYF. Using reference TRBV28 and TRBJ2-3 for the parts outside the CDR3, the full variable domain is DVKVTQSSRYLVKRTGEKVFLECVQDMDHENMFWYRQDPGLGLRLIYFSYDVKMKEKGDIPEGYSVSREKKERFSLILESASTNQTSMYLCASSVGGYTQYFGPGTRLTVL.